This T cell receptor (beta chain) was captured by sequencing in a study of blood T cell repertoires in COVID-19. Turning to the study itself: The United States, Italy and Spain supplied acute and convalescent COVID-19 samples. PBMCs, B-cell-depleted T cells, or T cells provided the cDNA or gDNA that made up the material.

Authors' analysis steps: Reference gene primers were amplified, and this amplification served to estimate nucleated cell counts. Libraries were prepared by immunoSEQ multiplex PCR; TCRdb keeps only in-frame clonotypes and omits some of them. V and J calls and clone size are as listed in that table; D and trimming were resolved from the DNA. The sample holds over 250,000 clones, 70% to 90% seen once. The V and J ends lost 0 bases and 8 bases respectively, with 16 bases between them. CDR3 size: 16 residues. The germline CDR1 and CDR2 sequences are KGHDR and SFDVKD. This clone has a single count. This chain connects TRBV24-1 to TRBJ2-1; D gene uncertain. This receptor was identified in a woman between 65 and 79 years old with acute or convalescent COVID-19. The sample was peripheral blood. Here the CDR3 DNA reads TGTGCCACCAGTGATTTGCGGCTAGTTGGTTCGGATGAGCAGTTCTTC. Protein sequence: CATSDLRLVGSDEQFF.